One sample yielded the 18 T cell receptor beta chains listed below, sequenced in a study of T cells in Graves' hyperthyroidism and ophthalmopathy. Authors of the study amplified TCR beta CDR3 regions from RNA transcripts. In the first-round RT-PCR of the TCR CDR3, the HTBI primer set was used. TCRdb called the multiplex PCR reads again in MiXCR, with one record for every CDR3 protein. The data contain about 600,000 distinct CDR3 sequences, around 13% of them seen just once; the ten biggest clones take up approximately 13%. Sequencing was performed on blood. The origin of the receptors is a woman in her forties or fifties with Graves' ophthalmopathy.

This chain links TRBV6-1 with TRBJ2-2; 9 nucleotides align to TRBD1. In germline, CDR1 is MNHNS, CDR2 SASEGT. The CDR3 has 21 amino acids. The V segment lost 5 bases and the J segment 1 base; nucleotides outside the gene matches: 20. CDR3 region: CASSISPGQGYGTKNTGELFF. The CDR3 DNA follows: TGTGCCAGCAGTATCTCACCGGGACAGGGCTACGGGACTAAGAACACCGGGGAGCTGTTTTTT.

This clonotype came up a few times. The chain carries TRBV5-5 and TRBJ2-1; TRBD2 agrees at 8 bases. V was pared by 1 base and J by 9 bases, with 18 bases of the junction left unmatched. The CDR3 is made up of 18 amino acids. Germline V gene sequence: CDR1 SGHKS, CDR2 YYEKEE (reference sequence). DNA for the CDR3: TGTGCCAGCAGCTTGATTTATAGGACTAGCATATCGGGGGCTGAGCAGTTCTTC. Translation gives CASSLIYRTSISGAEQFF.

The rearrangement joins TRBV7-6 to TRBJ2-1; D tentatively reads TRBD1 or TRBD2 (5 bases each). This CDR3 has 15 amino acids. The ends were cut back, 3 bases at V and 7 bases at J, with 16 bases in the middle. Germline lookup yields CDR1 SGHVS and CDR2 FNYEAQ. CDR3 protein: CASSFDRDPFNEQFF. DNA of the CDR3: TGTGCCAGCAGCTTCGACCGGGACCCCTTTAATGAGCAGTTCTTC.

This clonotype was seen a few times. CDR3 DNA sequence: TGTGCCAGCAGCCGACTAGCGGGACTTTCGAACACCGGGGAGCTGTTTTTT. Protein product: CASSRLAGLSNTGELFF. This chain joins TRBV2 and TRBJ2-2; 11 nucleotides agree with TRBD2. The V segment lost 6 bases and the J segment 0 bases; nucleotides outside the gene matches: 6. CDR1 is SNHLY, CDR2 FYNNEI, per germline. This CDR3 spans 17 amino acids.

The chain carries TRBV6-5 and TRBJ2-3, with a weak D call TRBD2 (6 bases). The CDR3 is 19 amino acids. Germline V gene data show CDR1 as MNHEY and CDR2 as SVGAGI. Between the trimmed V and J ends, which lost 2 bases and 1 base, there was a span of 22 bases. CDR3 nucleotide sequence: TGTGCCAGCAGTTACAGATTCGTTGGGATTAGCGGAGGCACAGATACGCAGTATTTT. Amino acids: CASSYRFVGISGGTDTQYF.

The chain links TRBV18 to TRBJ1-4, with 9 nucleotides matching TRBD1. The CDR3 spans 13 residues. From germline, CDR1 is KGHSH and CDR2 LQKENI. V lost 6 bases and J lost 8; bases outside the gene matches: 4. The DNA of the CDR3 is TGTGCCAGCTCTCGCGGGACAGGGGAAAAACTGTTTTTT. This translates into CASSRGTGEKLFF.

The gene calls are TRBV20-1 and TRBJ1-5; weak D call: TRBD1 (5 bases). Trimming took off 3 bases at V and 0 bases at J, with 9 bases between the two ends. From germline, CDR1 is DFQATT and CDR2 SNEGSKA (reference sequence). The CDR3 has 14 residues. Here the CDR3 DNA reads TGCAGTGCTAGTGCGGGGGGTAGCAATCAGCCCCAGCATTTT. Translation gives CSASAGGSNQPQHF.

The sample holds a few counts of this clonotype. The V gene is TRBV4-2, the J gene TRBJ2-1; maybe TRBD2 (6 bases). Trimming pared 2 bases from V and 5 bases from J, leaving 10 bases between. The CDR3 consists of 14 residues. Germline V gives CDR1 LGHNA, CDR2 YNFKEQ. CDR3 DNA sequence: TGTGCCAGCAGCCAACCCCGACTAGACAATGAGCAGTTCTTC. Its protein product is CASSQPRLDNEQFF.

With respect to this clonotype: A much larger clone differs from this one at a single base, so this may be a read error. V is TRBV2 and J is TRBJ2-2; D perhaps matches TRBD2 (5 bases). The CDR3 is 12 residues long. Germline loops: CDR1 SNHLY, CDR2 FYNNEI. The DNA for the CDR3 is TGTGCCAGCAGCATTATTCCCGGGGAGCTGCTTTTT. This translates into CASSIIPGELLF.

The rearrangement links TRBV7-8 to TRBJ2-5, with D possibly being TRBD2 (6 bases). V was cut by 3 bases and J by 0 bases, with 14 bases left in between. This CDR3 has 16 amino acids. Germline CDR1 reads SGHVS; CDR2 reads FQNEAQ. CDR3 DNA: TGTGCCAGCAGCTTTGGTAGCGGCCCTTACCAAGAGACCCAGTACTTC. This gives the protein CASSFGSGPYQETQYF. The variable domain in full, completed from reference TRBV7-8 and TRBJ2-5, reads GAGVSQSPRYKVAKRGQDVALRCDPISGHVSLFWYQQALGQGPEFLTYFQNEAQLDKSGLPSDRFFAERPEGSVSTLKIQRTQQEDSAVYLCASSFGSGPYQETQYFGPGTRLLVL.

The table lists this clonotype with many counts. The chain uses TRBV28 and TRBJ2-1, with D possibly being TRBD2 (6 bases). Germline V gene sequence: CDR1 MDHEN, CDR2 SYDVKM. The V and J ends lost 8 bases and 0 bases respectively, with 8 bases between them. This CDR3 spans 13 amino acids. This CDR3 is CASSSASYNEQFF. In DNA form, the CDR3 reads TGTGCCAGCTCTAGCGCCTCCTACAATGAGCAGTTCTTC.

The chain joins TRBV20-1 to TRBJ2-7; TRBD2 matches at 15 bases. The CDR3 totals 15 residues. CDR1 is DFQATT and CDR2 is SNEGSKA in the germline V gene (reference sequence). Unmatched junction bases numbered 4, after V lost 6 bases and J lost 1 base. CDR3 in DNA: TGCAGTGCCGGCGGGACTAGCGGGGGGTCCTACGAGCAGTACTTC. Residues: CSAGGTSGGSYEQYF.

This clonotype occurred a few times. The V gene is TRBV12-3 or TRBV12-4, the J gene TRBJ2-2; D is ambiguous. The ends were cut back, 5 bases at V and 7 bases at J, with 14 bases in the middle. The CDR3 spans 14 residues. The CDR3 loop reads CASSPHRRGGELFF. The CDR3 DNA reads as TGTGCCAGCAGTCCCCATCGCCGCGGCGGGGAGCTGTTTTTT.

This clonotype was seen many times. The V call is TRBV28, the J call TRBJ2-7; D not certain. CDR3 length: 13 amino acids. V was shortened by 6 bases and J by 3 bases, with 12 bases between the two germline ends. Germline CDR1 MDHEN, CDR2 SYDVKM. Written as DNA, the CDR3 is TGTGCCAGCAGCCGTGGACGGGTCTACGAGCAGTACTTC. Amino acid sequence: CASSRGRVYEQYF.

This clonotype was picked up a small number of times. The V gene is TRBV7-2, the J gene TRBJ2-7, with TRBD2 matching over 8 bases. Germline assignment: CDR1 SGHTA and CDR2 FQGNSA. This CDR3 has 14 residues. The junction had 7 bases not matched to a gene; V was cut back by 3 bases and J by 6 bases. The CDR3 sequence is CASSFAAGVVEQYF. CDR3 nucleotide sequence: TGTGCCAGCAGCTTTGCAGCGGGAGTAGTCGAGCAGTACTTC.

This chain connects TRBV7-9 to TRBJ1-1; 7 bases are shared with TRBD1. The V gene's germline CDR1 is SEHNR and CDR2 FQNEAQ (reference sequence). The CDR3 is 15 amino acids. J lost 0 bases, V lost 3 bases, and 4 bases had no gene match. CDR3 DNA: TGTGCCAGCAGCTTCCAGGGGGAGATGAACACTGAAGCTTTCTTT. Translated: CASSFQGEMNTEAFF.

On this clonotype itself: A read error may be the cause here, since a much bigger clone is one base away. The chain is built from TRBV10-3 and TRBJ2-1; 16 nucleotides agree with TRBD2. V shed 6 bases and J 6 bases; nucleotides not matched to a gene: 8. This CDR3 comprises 17 residues. CDR1 and CDR2 from the germline V gene are ENHRY and SYGVKD. The DNA of the CDR3 is TGTGCCATCAGCGGGACTAGCGGGAGGGCCGTAGCCAATGAGCAGTTCTTC. It yields the protein CAISGTSGRAVANEQFF.

The CDR3 nucleotides are TGTGCAGCGGGGTCCTACAATGAGCAGTTCTTC. Encoded protein: CAAGSYNEQFF. The chain couples TRBV27 to TRBJ2-1, with 7 positions matching TRBD2. CDR3 size: 11 residues. Per germline, CDR1 MNHEY and CDR2 SMNVEV (reference sequence).